The 8 T cell receptor beta chains in this list originate from one sample, sequenced in a study of long-term antiretroviral therapy in people with HIV (dated 2022 in TCRdb). Sequencing of the TRB variable region was done with the immunoSEQ hsTCRB v3.0 assay at survey level resolution. In its TCRdb copy, this immuneACCESS table keeps in-frame sequences only and misses some clones. Where compared with another copy, unresolved V genes explain less than half of these, and the others have no known cause. Recorded for this sample are approximately 26,000 clones; 85% of them occurred a single time. Clones ranked in the top ten supply 8% to 9.5% of the sample. The sample was unsorted PBMCs, taken 2.3 years after starting antiretroviral therapy. These receptors all come from a man in his forties with HIV.

This clone was detected once. V usage is TRBV4-1 and J usage is TRBJ2-1; D call uncertain. Germline V gives CDR1 MGHRA, CDR2 YSYEKL. The V and J ends lost 1 base and 6 bases respectively, with 7 bases between them. The CDR3 runs to 13 residues. CDR3: CASSQGLSNEQFF. As DNA, the CDR3 is TGCGCCAGCAGCCAAGGCCTATCCAATGAGCAGTTCTTC.

The chain recombines TRBV13 with TRBJ1-3; the D is unclear. The CDR3 spans 16 residues. The germline V and J ends were trimmed by 2 bases and 0 bases, with 11 bases remaining between them. Germline CDR1 PRHDT, CDR2 FYEKMQ (reference sequence). CDR3 bases: TGTGCCAGCAGCTTATACGGGCAGCTCTCTGGAAACACCATATATTTT. Translated: CASSLYGQLSGNTIYF.

V gene TRBV7-3 combines with J gene TRBJ2-7, with D possibly matching TRBD2 (6 bases). CDR1 SGHTA and CDR2 FQGTGA come from the germline V gene. The V end was cut by 1 base, the J end by 5 bases, with 15 bases between. The CDR3 contains 15 residues. This CDR3 reads CASSLMAGEVHEQYF. The CDR3 DNA reads as TGTGCCAGCAGCTTAATGGCTGGGGAGGTGCACGAGCAGTACTTC.

Written as DNA, the CDR3 is TGTGCCAGCAGCTTAGAATTTGGGGGCTCTGGAAACACCATATATTTT. Its protein product is CASSLEFGGSGNTIYF. V is TRBV11-2 and J is TRBJ1-3, with TRBD1 as a possible D gene (5 bases). The CDR3 is made up of 16 amino acids. Trimming removed 0 bases from V and 0 bases from J, with 9 bases in between. The germline V gene has CDR1 SGHAT and CDR2 FQNNGV. Supplemented by reference TRBV11-2 and TRBJ1-3, the full variable domain reads EAGVAQSPRYKIIEKRQSVAFWCNPISGHATLYWYQQILGQGPKLLIQFQNNGVVDDSQLPKDRFSAERLKGVDSTLKIQPAKLEDSAVYLCASSLEFGGSGNTIYFGEGSWLTVV.

This sequence joins TRBV9 and TRBJ2-2; D might be TRBD1 (8 bases). Trimming cost V 3 bases and J 2 bases, with 23 bases left between them. In germline, CDR1 is SGDLS, CDR2 YYNGEE. The CDR3 is made up of 19 amino acids. This chain's CDR3 is CASSARQGAGEINTGELFF. As DNA, the CDR3 is TGTGCCAGCAGCGCGCGCCAGGGGGCGGGGGAGATAAACACCGGGGAGCTGTTTTTT.

The chain uses TRBV9 and TRBJ2-7; D remains ambiguous. Germline CDR1 SGDLS, CDR2 YYNGEE. The CDR3 runs 14 residues. Between the trimmed V and J ends, which lost 0 bases and 0 bases, there was a span of 7 bases. The CDR3 DNA is TGTGCCAGCAGCGTAGCTTCTATCTCCTACGAGCAGTACTTC. Encoded protein: CASSVASISYEQYF.

The DNA for the CDR3 is TGCGCCAGCAGAAACAGGGGGGAAAAGACCCAGTACTTC. Residues: CASRNRGEKTQYF. The chain recombines TRBV5-1 with TRBJ2-5; 8 nucleotides line up with TRBD1. The CDR3 sequence is 13 residues long. Looked up from germline, CDR1 is SGHRS and CDR2 is YFSETQ. V lost 5 bases to trimming and J lost 6 bases; unmatched junction nucleotides: 6.

This clone was detected only a few times. This rearrangement joins TRBV7-9 to TRBJ2-7, with D possibly TRBD2 on 6 matching bases. V was pared by 6 bases and J by 9 bases, with 21 bases between. The CDR3 runs 14 residues. Germline V gene lookup returns CDR1 SEHNR and CDR2 FQNEAQ (reference sequence). The CDR3 coding sequence is TGTGCCAGCAGGGAGAGCGCGGGACGGGGTCGGCAGTACTTC. Amino acid sequence: CASRESAGRGRQYF.